Presented here are 20 T cell receptor beta chains from one specimen sequenced in a study of shared clonotypes between healthy human individuals (dated by TCRdb to 2018 to 2021). Library construction relied on the immunoSEQ multiplex PCR assay. The clones in this table, taken by TCRdb from immuneACCESS, are in-frame only. Not every clone is retained; where verified, under half of the shortfall comes from an unresolved V gene, and the cause of the rest is unknown. This sample holds about 1.1 million clones; roughly 80% were observed only once. The ten most abundant clones make up roughly 0.83% of the sample. The sample taken for sequencing was memory CD4+ T cells from PBMCs. The intended sense of this specimen's cell subset or site label: CD45RA-negative fraction. These receptors came from a man younger than 35 in good health. Some clones in this sample may be carry-over from other donors' samples.

The genes are TRBV6-5 and TRBJ2-1; D uncertain. Germline V gives CDR1 MNHEY, CDR2 SVGAGI. V was cut by 1 base and J by 2 bases, with 12 bases left in between. CDR3 length equals 16 residues. The CDR3 coding sequence is TGTGCCAGCAGTTACTTCCGCGGAAGTACCTACAATGAGCAGTTCTTC. It translates to CASSYFRGSTYNEQFF.

The V call is TRBV4-1, the J call TRBJ1-2; D uncertain. The CDR3 is made up of 13 amino acids. The germline V gene has CDR1 MGHRA and CDR2 YSYEKL. V lost 2 bases to trimming and J lost 7 bases, with 11 bases between them. This CDR3 is CASSQYSPTGYTF. The CDR3 coding sequence is TGCGCCAGCAGCCAATATTCCCCGACTGGCTACACCTTC.

This clone has only one observation. CDR3 DNA: TGTGCCAGCAGCGGCGCCGACAGGGGTTGGACTGAAGCTTTCTTT. It yields the protein CASSGADRGWTEAFF. The chain couples TRBV5-4 to TRBJ1-1, with TRBD1 matching 8 bases. CDR1 is SGHNT and CDR2 is YYREEE in the germline V gene (reference sequence). With V trimmed by 4 bases and J by 5 bases, 10 bases remained unmatched. CDR3 length equals 15 residues.

The chain recombines TRBV29-1 with TRBJ2-5; TRBD1 matches 8 bases. V gave up 7 bases and J gave up 5 bases; unmatched junction bases: 6. Germline assignment: CDR1 SQVTM and CDR2 ANQGSEA. This CDR3 is 12 amino acids long. CDR3 DNA: TGCAGCGCGGGACAGGCAGACGAGACCCAGTACTTC. As protein: CSAGQADETQYF.

Turning to this clone: Mismatch with germline at one junction end may stem from a read error. The chain uses TRBV27 and TRBJ2-7; 7 nucleotides line up with TRBD1. The CDR3 is 16 residues long. Germline assignment: CDR1 MNHEY and CDR2 SMNVEV (reference sequence). DNA for the CDR3: TGTGCCAGCAGTTCCATATTGGGACAGCGAGCCTACGAGCAGTACTTT. Residues: CASSSILGQRAYEQYF.

The chain carries TRBV5-1 and TRBJ1-4; TRBD1 aligns across 10 bases. The CDR3 runs to 15 residues. From germline, CDR1 is SGHRS and CDR2 YFSETQ. Unmatched junction bases numbered 5, after V lost 5 bases and J lost 4 bases. This CDR3 reads CASRGQGGLNEKLFF. The CDR3 DNA sequence: TGCGCCAGCAGAGGACAGGGGGGGCTTAATGAAAAACTGTTTTTT.

The chain employs TRBV14 and TRBJ2-5; 14 bases fit TRBD2. J lost 7 bases, V lost 5 bases, and 6 bases had no gene match. The CDR3 has 15 residues. The V gene's germline CDR1 is SGHDN and CDR2 FVKESK. Here the CDR3 reads CASSTGTSGSGTQYF. The CDR3 DNA follows: TGTGCCAGCAGCACTGGGACTAGCGGGAGTGGGACCCAGTACTTC.

V gene TRBV19 combines with J gene TRBJ2-4; 10 bases agree with TRBD2. Germline CDR1 is LNHDA and CDR2 is SQIVND (reference sequence). With 2 bases clipped from V and 1 base from J, the junction kept 5 bases outside the gene matches. The CDR3 covers 17 residues. CDR3 sequence (DNA): TGTGCCAGTAGTATAACTAGCGGGAATAGGGCCAAAAACATTCAGTACTTC. Amino acids: CASSITSGNRAKNIQYF.

This sequence joins TRBV28 and TRBJ2-7; D is perhaps TRBD1 (7 bases). The V end was cut by 4 bases, the J end by 0 bases, with 13 bases between. CDR1 and CDR2 (germline): MDHEN, SYDVKM. The CDR3 runs to 15 residues. CDR3 residues: CASSSGGTDSYEQYF. The CDR3 DNA sequence: TGTGCCAGCAGTTCCGGAGGGACAGACTCCTACGAGCAGTACTTC. Using reference TRBV28 and TRBJ2-7 for the parts outside the CDR3, the full variable domain is DVKVTQSSRYLVKRTGEKVFLECVQDMDHENMFWYRQDPGLGLRLIYFSYDVKMKEKGDIPEGYSVSREKKERFSLILESASTNQTSMYLCASSSGGTDSYEQYFGPGTRLTVT.

This clone was observed a single time. The rearrangement joins TRBV6-6 to TRBJ2-6; no reliable D call. V lost 9 bases and J lost 4, with 7 bases in between. The CDR3 covers 12 residues. Germline-derived CDR1 and CDR2 are MNHNY and SVGAGI (reference sequence). CDR3 loop: CASSAGANVLTF. CDR3 DNA sequence: TGTGCCAGTTCGGCCGGGGCCAACGTCCTGACTTTC.

The chain joins TRBV2 to TRBJ1-5, with TRBD1 matching 8 bases. The trim removed 6 bases at V and 7 bases at J, leaving 8 bases unmatched. In germline, CDR1 is SNHLY, CDR2 FYNNEI. This CDR3 spans 14 amino acids. The CDR3 loop reads CASSTWDRRQPQHF. In nucleotides, the CDR3 is TGTGCCAGCAGCACATGGGACAGGCGGCAGCCCCAGCATTTT.

J is TRBJ1-5 and V is TRBV6-1; D possibly corresponds to TRBD1 (5 bases). This CDR3 has 12 amino acids. Germline V gives CDR1 MNHNS, CDR2 SASEGT. Trimming took 8 bases from V and 5 from J, leaving 10 bases between them. The CDR3 is CASGGEYQPQHF. The CDR3 DNA is TGTGCCAGCGGGGGGGAATATCAGCCCCAGCATTTT.

The rearrangement uses TRBV5-4 and TRBJ1-1, with D perhaps matching TRBD1 (6 bases). The length of the CDR3 is 15 residues. CDR1 is SGHNT and CDR2 is YYREEE in the germline V gene (reference sequence). V was clipped by 0 bases and J by 5 bases, with 14 bases between them. The DNA of the CDR3 is TGTGCCAGCAGCTTGGGACAGGTTCCCAGAACTGAAGCTTTCTTT. It specifies CASSLGQVPRTEAFF.

The genes are TRBV7-3 and TRBJ2-5, with a weak D call TRBD1 (6 bases). V was trimmed by 5 bases and J by 5 bases, leaving 12 bases between them. The CDR3 runs 13 residues. Germline V lookup: CDR1 SGHTA, CDR2 FQGTGA. CDR3 nucleotide sequence: TGTGCCAGCAGCGAAGATAGGGGGGAGACCCAGTACTTC. Encoded protein: CASSEDRGETQYF.

A note on this clone: A much larger clonotype is one base distant, so this may be a read error. The chain couples TRBV13 to TRBJ2-1; D not resolved. Trimming shortened V by 5 bases and J by 2 bases, and 10 bases separated the two germline ends. Germline V CDR1 and CDR2: PRHDT, FYEKMQ (reference sequence). The length of the CDR3 is 14 residues. The CDR3 DNA sequence: TGTGCCAGCAGCCCAAGCAGGACCTACAATGAGCAGTTCTTC. Residues: CASSPSRTYNEQFF.

The chain recombines TRBV10-3 with TRBJ2-7; the match to TRBD1 covers 7 bases. Per germline, CDR1 ENHRY and CDR2 SYGVKD. This CDR3 has 12 amino acids. Trimming took 8 bases from V and 1 from J; bases not matched to a gene: 2. For the CDR3, the DNA is TGTGCCATCGGGGGACAGTCCTACGAGCAGTACTTC. Residues: CAIGGQSYEQYF.

Points on this clone: The same CDR3 can be traced to other DNA sequences in this sample. The chain has TRBV9 and TRBJ2-3, with unresolved D. V was cut by 3 bases and J by 0 bases, with 8 bases left in between. The germline gives CDR1 SGDLS, CDR2 YYNGEE. This CDR3 has 14 amino acids. CDR3 nucleotide sequence: TGTGCCAGCAGCGCAGTAGCTAGCACAGATACGCAGTATTTT. Its translation is CASSAVASTDTQYF.

This clone was seen a handful of times. This sequence joins TRBV27 and TRBJ2-1; 10 positions agree with TRBD2. Germline V CDR1 and CDR2: MNHEY, SMNVEV (reference sequence). This CDR3 region has 15 residues. V was clipped by 8 bases and J by 3 bases; unmatched bases: 7. CDR3 sequence (DNA): TGTGCCAGCGCACTAGCGGGGACAAACTACAATGAGCAGTTCTTC. The encoded protein is CASALAGTNYNEQFF.

The rearrangement uses TRBV2 and TRBJ1-5; D is unclear. CDR3 length: 14 amino acids. Germline assignment: CDR1 SNHLY and CDR2 FYNNEI. Between the trimmed V and J ends, which lost 3 bases and 0 bases, there was a span of 6 bases. CDR3 sequence: CASSDLNSNQPQHF. The CDR3 DNA reads as TGTGCCAGCAGTGATCTAAATAGCAATCAGCCCCAGCATTTT.

This sequence joins TRBV7-7 and TRBJ2-3; 14 bases map to TRBD2. Germline V CDR1 and CDR2: SSHAT, FNYEAQ (reference sequence). V trimming: 5 bases; J trimming: 4 bases; junction bases outside the gene matches: 2. This CDR3 has 15 amino acids. The CDR3 protein is CASSVTSGRADTQYF. DNA for the CDR3: TGTGCCAGCAGCGTGACTAGCGGGAGGGCAGATACGCAGTATTTT.